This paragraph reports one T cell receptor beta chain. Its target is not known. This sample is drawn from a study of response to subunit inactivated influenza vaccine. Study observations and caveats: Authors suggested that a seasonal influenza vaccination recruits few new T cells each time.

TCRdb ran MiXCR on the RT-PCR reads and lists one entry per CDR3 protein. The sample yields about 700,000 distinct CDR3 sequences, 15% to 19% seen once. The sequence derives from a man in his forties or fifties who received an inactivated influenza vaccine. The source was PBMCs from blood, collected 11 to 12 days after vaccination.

In nucleotides, the CDR3 is TGTGCCAGCAGTGAAGCTAAGGGGCCCAACTATGGCTACACCTTC. Translating it yields CASSEAKGPNYGYTF. The rearrangement links TRBV6-1 to TRBJ1-2, with D perhaps matching TRBD1 (5 bases). Germline CDR1 MNHNS, CDR2 SASEGT. V shed 0 bases and J shed 2 bases, with 10 bases lying between them. The CDR3 sequence is 15 residues long.